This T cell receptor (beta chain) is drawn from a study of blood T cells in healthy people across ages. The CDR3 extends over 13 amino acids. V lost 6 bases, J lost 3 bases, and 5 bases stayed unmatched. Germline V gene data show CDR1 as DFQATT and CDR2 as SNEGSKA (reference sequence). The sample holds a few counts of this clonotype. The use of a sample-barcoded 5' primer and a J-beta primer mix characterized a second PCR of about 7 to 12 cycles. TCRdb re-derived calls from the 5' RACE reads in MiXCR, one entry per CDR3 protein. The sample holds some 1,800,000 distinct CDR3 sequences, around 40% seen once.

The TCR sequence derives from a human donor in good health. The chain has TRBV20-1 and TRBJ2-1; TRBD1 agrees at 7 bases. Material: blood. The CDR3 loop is CSAQGQYYNEQFF. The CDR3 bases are TGCAGTGCCCAGGGACAGTACTACAATGAGCAGTTCTTC.